What follows is one TCR beta chain and its context. No cognate antigen has been identified for it. The input lacks base qualities; no much larger clone sits a single base away. The sample belongs to a study of CD8+ T cells in alopecia areata (dated by TCRdb to the late 2010s). Study-wide context: Treated patients were enrolled in an open-label pilot trial of oral tofacitinib, 5 to 10 mg twice daily, for moderate-to-severe alopecia areata. TCRbeta CDR3 regions were amplified by immunoSEQ multiplex PCR with 35 Vbeta forward and 13 Jbeta reverse primers. Scalp tissue and sorted CD4+ and CD8+ peripheral blood T cells from patchy and totalis/universalis alopecia areata patients and from healthy controls were covered by human TCRbeta sequencing. Patients stayed on tofacitinib for 6 to 18 months and then had 6 months of follow-up off drug so that delayed response and recurrence could be assessed. To study T cell clonal expansion in alopecia areata, the researchers applied high-throughput TCRbeta sequencing to both the C3H/HeJ mouse model and human patients. The SALT score, which quantifies the percentage of affected scalp surface area, was used to measure disease severity in treated patients. Patients on tofacitinib were biopsied at baseline and after 4 and 24 weeks of treatment, and several of the patients also had a later scalp biopsy. The RNA source kit depended on sample type: the PAXgene miRNA kit for fixed scalp, the miRNeasy kit for PBMCs, and the RNeasy kit for mouse skin. Scalp clonality was compared across normal scalp (n=4), patchy alopecia areata scalp (n=8), and alopecia totalis/universalis scalp (n=8).

Sample time point, as interpreted from the label and publication: 20 to 30 weeks on oral tofacitinib. What the treatment or condition label conveys for this sample: oral pan-JAK inhibitor, 5-10 mg twice daily. Lesional scalp punch biopsies and peripheral blood were collected from alopecia areata patients. After PBMCs were isolated by density centrifugation and stained for CD3, CD4 and CD8, a FACSAria was used to sort CD4+ and CD8+ T cells. The CDR3 covers 13 residues, taking in both the cysteine and the phenylalanine. The sequence is cut down to CDR3 DNA, 39 bases in frame from base 1. According to the germline V gene, CDR1 reads MNHEY and CDR2 reads SVGAGI. After removal of 5 bases from V and 3 bases from J, the junction retains 4 bases not matched to a gene. Libraries were made using the immunoSEQ multiplex PCR assay. For TCR sequencing, RNA was extracted from every sample and reverse transcribed into cDNA to serve as template. SuperScript III was used for first-strand cDNA synthesis, primed with a 2:1 mix of oligo-dT and random hexamers. A synthetic immune receptor repertoire was used to measure amplification bias, and any remaining bias was corrected computationally. The paper's processing steps were these. Raw reads were preprocessed to remove errors, and CDR3 was defined according to IMGT conventions as the region from the conserved cysteine to phenylalanine. Clonality was calculated as 1 minus Shannon entropy normalized by log2 of the number of productive unique TCRs. Scalp TCRbeta sequences were cross-referenced with sorted blood CD4 and CD8 repertoires so that the CD4 or CD8 identity of scalp clones could be inferred. As stored in TCRdb, this immuneACCESS dataset retains in-frame rearrangements with V and J assigned. A fraction of the clones does not appear; measured against another copy, unresolved V genes explain less than half of the discrepancy, and the remainder lacks a known reason. V, J and clone size were drawn from that table, and D and trimming were deduced from the DNA. In all, the sample holds about 190,000 clones, and roughly 60% of those were seen once. Together, the top ten hold 0.95% to 1.1% of the sample.

What the study reported, not specific to this receptor: Many expanded lesional clones were found to persist in scalp and blood during tofacitinib treatment, and relapse after treatment cessation may be partly explained by this persistence. Lesional scalp, especially in alopecia totalis/universalis, showed higher clonality and more expanded CD8+ clones than normal scalp, suggesting antigenic drive. Because the treated cohort was small and included a single nonresponder, larger studies are needed to assess links between baseline CD8+ expansion and response. Scalp clonality and the number of expanded CD8+ clones among the top 100 scalp clones were significantly decreased by tofacitinib. Resident alphabeta T cells in normal human skin are also sequenced, complicating scalp TCR repertoire analysis, unlike mouse skin dominated by gammadelta T cells. Shared TCR sequences between patients were less evident than in mice, which may be partly attributable to HLA diversity in the patient population.

This sequence originates from a human donor with alopecia areata. The material was CD4+ T cells sorted from blood, obtained at week 24, from a patient treated with tofacitinib. The rearranged chain carries TRBV6-5 and TRBJ2-7; 7 middle bases align to TRBD1. The DNA reads TGTGCCAGCAGTCAGGGACAGAACTACGAGCAGTACTTC. Its coded protein is CASSQGQNYEQYF.